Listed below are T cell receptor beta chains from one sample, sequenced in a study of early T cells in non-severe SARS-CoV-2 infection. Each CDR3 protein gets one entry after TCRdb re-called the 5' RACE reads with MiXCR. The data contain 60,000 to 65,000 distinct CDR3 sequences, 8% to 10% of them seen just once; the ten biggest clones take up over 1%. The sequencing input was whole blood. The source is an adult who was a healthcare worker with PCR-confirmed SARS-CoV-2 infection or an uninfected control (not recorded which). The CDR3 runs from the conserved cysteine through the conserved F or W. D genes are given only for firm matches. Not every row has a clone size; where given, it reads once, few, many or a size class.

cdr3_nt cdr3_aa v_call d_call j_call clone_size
TGTGCCAGCAGCTTGGCCAAGATCGGGCAGGCCGGCTATGGCTACACCTTC CASSLAKIGQAGYGYTF TRBV5-6 NA TRBJ1-2 few
TGTGCCTGGCGACGGTATGGCTACACCTTC CAWRRYGYTF TRBV30 NA TRBJ1-2 many
TGTGCCAGCAGTTACTTGGCCCGGACAGGGGGAGAGACCCAGTACTTC CASSYLARTGGETQYF TRBV6-5 TRBD1 TRBJ2-5 few
TGTGCCATCAGTGACGCGGGGGGGCTCTACAATGAGCAGTTCTTC CAISDAGGLYNEQFF TRBV10-3 TRBD2 TRBJ2-1 few
TGTGCCAGCAGCATTTGGGGGGCCGGGGAGACCCAGTACTTC CASSIWGAGETQYF TRBV5-4 NA TRBJ2-5 NA
TGCAGTGCTCCGGGAGGGAGCACAGATACGCAGTATTTT CSAPGGSTDTQYF TRBV20-1 TRBD2 TRBJ2-3 few
TGCGCCAGCAGCCAAGTCGGGACAGCGAACACTGAAGCTTTCTTT CASSQVGTANTEAFF TRBV4-1 TRBD1 TRBJ1-1 NA
TGTGCCAGCAGGAATCCTGGAAACACCATATATTTT CASRNPGNTIYF TRBV12-3/TRBV12-4 NA TRBJ1-3 NA
TGCGCCAGCAGTTTCCACAGGGGTCGCTATGGCTACACCTTC CASSFHRGRYGYTF TRBV10-1 TRBD1 TRBJ1-2 NA
TGCAGTGCTTTAATCCTAGACAGGGCCGAAAAACTGTTTTTT CSALILDRAEKLFF TRBV20-1 TRBD1 TRBJ1-4 NA
TGCGCCAGCAGCTTGGAACCGGGCCAAGAGACCCAGTACTTC CASSLEPGQETQYF TRBV5-1 NA TRBJ2-5 many
TGTGCCTTTTCTAGCGGGGGGGGAAAGACCCAGTACTTC CAFSSGGGKTQYF TRBV30 TRBD2 TRBJ2-5 few
TGTGCCAGCAAACTAAAGGGGAACACTGAAGCTTTCTTT CASKLKGNTEAFF TRBV12-3/TRBV12-4 NA TRBJ1-1 many
TGTGCCAGCAGCTTACTCAGCAGGATCAACAATGAGCAGTTCTTC CASSLLSRINNEQFF TRBV7-2 NA TRBJ2-1 NA
TGTGCCAGTGCCCGCCAAGAGACCCAGTACTTC CASARQETQYF TRBV28 NA TRBJ2-5 few
TGTGCCTGGACCCGACAGGGGAACACTGAAGCTTTCTTT CAWTRQGNTEAFF TRBV30 TRBD1 TRBJ1-1 few
TGTGCCAGCAGCAATTTACAGGGGGGCAATGAGCAGTTCTTC CASSNLQGGNEQFF TRBV12-3/TRBV12-4 TRBD1 TRBJ2-1 many
TGTGCCACCAGTGATTATTCCAGGGCAGGCCAAGAGACCCAGTACTTC CATSDYSRAGQETQYF TRBV24-1 NA TRBJ2-5 few
TGTGCCAGCAGGATAGGACTAGCGGGATATAGCACAGATACGCAGTATTTT CASRIGLAGYSTDTQYF TRBV6-2/TRBV6-3 TRBD2 TRBJ2-3 once
TGTGCCAGCAGTTTAGGCCTTGGACAGGGGGCTAACTATGGCTACACCTTC CASSLGLGQGANYGYTF TRBV12-3/TRBV12-4 TRBD1 TRBJ1-2 NA
TGTGCCAGCAGTTTGCCAGGGAGGACTGAAGCTTTCTTT CASSLPGRTEAFF TRBV28 NA TRBJ1-1 few
TGTGCCAGCAGGCCTGGGGGGCGAGGAAACACCATATATTTT CASRPGGRGNTIYF TRBV12-3/TRBV12-4 NA TRBJ1-3 many
TGTGCCAGCAGCCTCAGGGGGCATCTTGATGAGCAGTTCTTC CASSLRGHLDEQFF TRBV6-1 TRBD1 TRBJ2-1 few